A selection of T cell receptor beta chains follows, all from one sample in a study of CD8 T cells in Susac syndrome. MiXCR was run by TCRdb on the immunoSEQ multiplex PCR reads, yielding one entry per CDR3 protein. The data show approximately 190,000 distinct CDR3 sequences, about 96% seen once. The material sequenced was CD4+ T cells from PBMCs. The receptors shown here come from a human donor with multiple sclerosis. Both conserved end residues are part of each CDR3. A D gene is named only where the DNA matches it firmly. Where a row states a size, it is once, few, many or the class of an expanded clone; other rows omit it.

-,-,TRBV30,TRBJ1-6,TGTGCCTGGAGTGAGGGTCTTTCCCAGTCACCCCTCCACTTT,CAWSEGLSQSPLHF
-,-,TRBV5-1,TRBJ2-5,TGCGCCAGCAGCCCCGGGACCAGAACGTTCGAGACCCAGTACTTC,CASSPGTRTFETQYF
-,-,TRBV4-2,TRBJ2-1,TGTGCCAGCAGCCAAGTACCGCCTGGGCGTGCCCTCCACAATGAGCAGTTCTTC,CASSQVPPGRALHNEQFF
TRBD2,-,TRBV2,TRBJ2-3,TGTGCCGCAGCGGGGGGACCTAGCACAGATACGCAGTATTTT,CAAAGGPSTDTQYF
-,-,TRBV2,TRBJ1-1,TGTGCCAGCAGTGAAGCGCCTCAGGGAGGCACTGAAGCTTTCTTT,CASSEAPQGGTEAFF
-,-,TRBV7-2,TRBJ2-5,TGTGCCAGTAGGTCAAAGGCCCAAGAGACCCAGTACTTC,CASRSKAQETQYF
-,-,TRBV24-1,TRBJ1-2,TGTGCCACCAGTGATCCGGGCTATGGCTACACCTTC,CATSDPGYGYTF
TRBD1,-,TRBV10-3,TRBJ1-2,TGTGCCATCCGACAGGGTGATGGCTACACCTTC,CAIRQGDGYTF
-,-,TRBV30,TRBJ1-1,TGTGCCTGGAGTGTATGGGGTCCTGAAGCTTTCTTT,CAWSVWGPEAFF
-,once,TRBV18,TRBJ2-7,TGTGCCAGCTCACCATGGTCAGACGAGCAGTACTTC,CASSPWSDEQYF
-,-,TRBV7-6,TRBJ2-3,TGTGCCAGCGCCTTCCGGGCAGATACGCAGTATTTT,CASAFRADTQYF
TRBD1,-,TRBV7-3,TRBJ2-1,TGTGCCAGCAGCTTCTCCGGGACAGGGTACAATGAGCAGTTCTTC,CASSFSGTGYNEQFF
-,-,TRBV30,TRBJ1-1,TGTGCCTGGTTTCGGACGGCGAACACTGAAGCTTTCTTT,CAWFRTANTEAFF
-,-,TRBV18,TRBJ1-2,TGTGCCAGCTCACCATCCAAGACAGAGCTATGGGGCTACACCTTC,CASSPSKTELWGYTF
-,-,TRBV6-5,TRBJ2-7,TGTGCCAGCACCTCCCCTGGGGGAGGCGAGCAGTACTTC,CASTSPGGGEQYF
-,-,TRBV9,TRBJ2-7,TGTGCCAGCAGCGCCAGCTCAAGGTACGAGCAGTACTTC,CASSASSRYEQYF
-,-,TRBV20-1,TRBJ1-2,TGCAGTGCTAGAGAATACGGGAACTATGGCTACACCTTC,CSAREYGNYGYTF
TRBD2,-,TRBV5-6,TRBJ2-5,TGTGCCAGCAGCTTTACTAGCGGGAGGGCCTTTCGAGAGACCCAGTACTTC,CASSFTSGRAFRETQYF
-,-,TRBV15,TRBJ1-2,TGTGCCACCAGCATGGGGGGTGGTTATTATGGCTACACCTTC,CATSMGGGYYGYTF
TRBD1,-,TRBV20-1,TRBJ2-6,TGCAGTGCTAGAGGCACAGGGGGTGTCAACGTCCTGACTTTC,CSARGTGGVNVLTF
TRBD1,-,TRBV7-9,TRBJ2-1,TGTGCCAGCAGCCCAGATCTTGACAGGGGTCGGAATGAGCAGTTCTTC,CASSPDLDRGRNEQFF
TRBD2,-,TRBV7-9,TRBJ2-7,TGTGCCAGCAGTCAAAGGGCGGGAGAAAGAGGGTACGAGCAGTACTTC,CASSQRAGERGYEQYF
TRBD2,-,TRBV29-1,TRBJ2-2,TGCAGCGTTCCTACCGGACTAGCGGGAGGCACCGGGGAGCTGTTTTTT,CSVPTGLAGGTGELFF
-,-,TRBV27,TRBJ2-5,TGTGCCAGCAGTCTGCAAGGGGCGCGGACCCAGTACTTC,CASSLQGARTQYF
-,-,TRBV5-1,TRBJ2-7,TGCGCCAGCAGCTTGGCCCCCTCGGGGGCCGACGAGCAGTACTTC,CASSLAPSGADEQYF
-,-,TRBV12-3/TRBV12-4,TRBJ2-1,TGTGCCAGCAGTTTGGACAGCTCCCCCTCCTACAATGAGCAGTTCTTC,CASSLDSSPSYNEQFF